This T cell receptor (beta chain) stems from a study of blood T cell repertoires in COVID-19 (dated by TCRdb to 2020 to 2021). In the study overall: The collaborator samples originated in the United States, Italy and Spain and spanned the acute and convalescent phases of COVID-19. The samples were drawn from two sources: the first 160 participants of the ongoing ImmuneRACE study, and 1,000 to 1,500 subjects contributed by 6 global collaborators. HLA class I and class II types, where available, came from metadata supplied by the sample provider rather than from assay-based typing. Deeply sampled blood TCRbeta repertoires from subjects exposed to, actively infected with, or recovered from COVID-19 were included in the dataset. The repertoires were released in a freely available public database intended as a resource for research on the immune response to SARS-CoV-2. The material from the prospective study consisted of cDNA or gDNA derived from T cells, B-cell-depleted T cells, or PBMCs. A de-identified subject ID, COVID-19 status, age in years and sex were almost always included in the sample metadata.

Points the paper makes about the study in general: The amount of clinical and demographic metadata varied by source and participant and was provided uncurated.

V is pruned by 4 bases and J by 4 bases, leaving 7 bases of the junction without a gene match. The germline V gene specifies KGHSH as CDR1 and LQKENI as CDR2. The CDR3 measures 16 amino acids from cysteine to phenylalanine. The entry retains the CDR3 DNA only, 48 bases that are in frame from base 1. TCRbeta CDR3 regions were amplified from genomic DNA by means of the immunoSEQ Assay, a bias-controlled multiplex PCR. The original pipeline was this. The number of nucleated cells in each sample was estimated by amplification of reference gene primers within the assay. Sequence reads were collapsed and filtered to measure the absolute abundance of every unique TCRbeta CDR3 rearrangement. For each sample, productive Simpson clonality was calculated by taking the square root of Simpson's diversity index across productive rearrangements. What TCRdb holds here is the immuneACCESS table cut down to in-frame rearrangements. Part of the clones is not present; checked against another copy, under half of the missing clones reflect an unresolved V gene, and the others are unexplained. That table furnishes V, J and clone size, whereas the DNA furnished D and trimming. The sample has about 99,000 clones on record, 75% to 90% of them singletons. The ten largest clonotypes hold about 27% of the sample.

Comment on this clone: The antigen it binds to is not known. Base qualities are not at hand, and no much larger clone is one base apart.

The collaborating institutions used their own protocols to collect whole blood in K2EDTA tubes. For TCRbeta analysis, collaborators shipped samples as frozen whole blood, isolated PBMCs, or DNA extracted from either of those sample types. Sequencing was carried out using peripheral blood. The sequence links TRBV18 to TRBJ2-1, with 10 central nucleotides matching TRBD1. This sequence was found in a man aged 55-75 years with acute or convalescent COVID-19. The CDR3 has the sequence CASSHRDRGLYNEQFF. Here is the DNA: TGTGCCAGCTCACACCGGGACAGGGGTTTATACAATGAGCAGTTCTTC. The CDR3 plus the reference TRBV18 and TRBJ2-1 genes for the other parts give the full variable domain: NAGVMQNPRHLVRRRGQEARLRCSPMKGHSHVYWYRQLPEEGLKFMVYLQKENIIDESGMPKERFSAEFPKEGPSILRIQQVVRGDSAAYFCASSHRDRGLYNEQFFGPGTRLTVL.